This record covers a single T cell receptor (beta chain). The protocol was immunoSEQ multiplex PCR, while the TCRdb copy is restricted to in-frame clones and leaves out a portion. Of about 170,000 clones in the sample, around nine tenths were seen once. This sample is drawn from a study of blood T cell repertoires in COVID-19. The CDR3 covers 18 residues. Looked up from germline, CDR1 is SGHNT and CDR2 is YYREEE (reference sequence). V trimming: 4 bases; J trimming: 1 base; junction bases outside the gene matches: 9. The sample taken for sequencing was peripheral blood. The chain combines TRBV5-4 with TRBJ2-7, with 15 bases identical to TRBD2. This TCR came from a man aged 55 to 70 with COVID-19, enrolled during active disease. This chain's CDR3 is CASSPGLAGGPGSYEQYF. The DNA of the CDR3 is TGTGCCAGCAGCCCAGGACTAGCGGGGGGGCCAGGGTCCTACGAGCAGTACTTC.